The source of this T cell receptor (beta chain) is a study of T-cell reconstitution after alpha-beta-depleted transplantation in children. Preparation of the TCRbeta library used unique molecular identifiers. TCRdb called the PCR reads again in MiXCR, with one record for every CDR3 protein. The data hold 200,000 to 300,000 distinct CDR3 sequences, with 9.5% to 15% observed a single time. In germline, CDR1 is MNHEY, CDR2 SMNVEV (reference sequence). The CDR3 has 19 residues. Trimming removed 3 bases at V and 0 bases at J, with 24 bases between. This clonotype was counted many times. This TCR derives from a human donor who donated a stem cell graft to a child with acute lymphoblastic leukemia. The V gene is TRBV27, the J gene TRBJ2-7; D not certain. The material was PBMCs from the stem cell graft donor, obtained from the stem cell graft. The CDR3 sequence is CASSFSRAFEVSSSYEQYF. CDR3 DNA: TGTGCCAGCAGTTTCTCCCGGGCTTTCGAGGTTTCTAGCTCCTACGAGCAGTACTTC.